Listed below are T cell receptor beta chains from one sample, sequenced in a study of shared clonotypes between healthy human individuals. Profiling relied on immunoSEQ multiplex PCR, and the TCRdb table lists in-frame clones only, not all of them. The sample records some 650,000 clones, roughly 97% being singletons. The specimen sequenced was naive CD4+ T cells sorted from blood. These receptors all stem from a woman between 25 and 40 years old in good health. Both conserved end residues are part of each CDR3. Fields, in order: D gene, J gene, clone size, V gene, CDR3 protein, CDR3 DNA. The D gene is left open where the match is weak. Size values are once, few and many counts, or a class for expanded clones, and some rows have none.

>TRBD1|TRBJ1-5|NA|TRBV19
CASSMGPRGVNQPQHF
TGTGCCAGTAGTATGGGCCCCAGGGGGGTAAATCAGCCCCAGCATTTT
>NA|TRBJ1-6|NA|TRBV25-1
CAASSQADSPLHF
TGTGCCGCCTCATCGCAGGCTGATTCACCCCTCCACTTT
>NA|TRBJ2-6|NA|TRBV5-1
CASRVSSGANVLTF
TGCGCCAGCAGGGTGAGCTCTGGGGCCAACGTCCTGACTTTC
>NA|TRBJ2-2|NA|TRBV6-5
CASSQQGFSGELFF
TGTGCCAGCAGTCAACAGGGTTTCTCCGGGGAGCTGTTTTTT
>TRBD1|TRBJ2-1|NA|TRBV9
CAIHQGVNYNEQFF
TGTGCCATCCACCAGGGGGTCAACTATAATGAGCAGTTCTTC
>NA|TRBJ1-5|NA|TRBV2
CASRPGGLGNQPQHF
TGTGCCAGCAGACCCGGGGGGCTAGGCAATCAGCCCCAGCATTTT
>NA|TRBJ1-1|NA|TRBV11-2
CASSTQGIAEAFF
TGTGCCAGCAGCACCCAGGGGATCGCTGAAGCTTTCTTT
>TRBD2|TRBJ2-5|NA|TRBV6-5
CASSYRLAGKETQYF
TGTGCCAGCAGTTACCGACTAGCGGGAAAAGAGACCCAGTACTTC
>NA|TRBJ2-3|NA|TRBV6-1
CASRDGTDTQYF
TGTGCCAGCAGGGACGGCACAGATACGCAGTATTTT
>TRBD1|TRBJ1-2|NA|TRBV5-1
CASSLTGDDGYTF
TGCGCCAGCAGCCTGACAGGGGATGACGGCTACACCTTC
>TRBD1|TRBJ2-7|NA|TRBV7-8
CASSPRTGAYEQYF
TGTGCCAGCAGCCCCAGGACAGGCGCCTACGAGCAGTACTTC
>NA|TRBJ1-2|NA|TRBV6-1
CASSDRPTQVKYGYTF
TGTGCCAGCAGTGACCGACCAACTCAGGTGAAGTATGGCTACACCTTC
>TRBD1|TRBJ2-7|NA|TRBV15
CATSVDRSTYEQYF
TGTGCCACCAGCGTGGACAGGTCAACCTACGAGCAGTACTTC
>TRBD1|TRBJ2-7|NA|TRBV28
CASSFPRQGEPYEQYF
TGTGCCAGCAGTTTTCCCCGACAGGGTGAACCCTACGAGCAGTACTTC
>NA|TRBJ1-5|NA|TRBV28
CASSTQGTSNSNQPQHF
TGTGCCAGCAGTACACAGGGTACGAGTAATAGCAATCAGCCCCAGCATTTT
>TRBD2|TRBJ2-7|NA|TRBV11-2
CASSLVGRPYEQYF
TGTGCCAGCAGCTTAGTCGGGAGGCCGTACGAGCAGTACTTC
>NA|TRBJ2-7|NA|TRBV28
CASSLPAYEQYF
TGTGCCAGCAGTTTACCGGCTTACGAGCAGTACTTC
>NA|TRBJ1-6|NA|TRBV2
CASSTDNSPLHF
TGTGCCAGCAGTACTGATAATTCACCCCTCCACTTT
>TRBD1|TRBJ1-2|once|TRBV2
CASSPQGEVYGYTF
TGTGCCAGCAGTCCACAGGGGGAAGTCTATGGCTACACCTTC
>TRBD2|TRBJ2-5|NA|TRBV9
CASSVSELAAKETQYF
TGTGCCAGCAGCGTTTCCGAACTAGCGGCTAAAGAGACCCAGTACTTC
>TRBD1|TRBJ2-5|NA|TRBV18
CASSSDRGLQETQYF
TGTGCCAGCTCATCCGACAGGGGTTTACAAGAGACCCAGTACTTC
>TRBD2|TRBJ2-5|NA|TRBV6-1
CASREGLAGPETQYF
TGTGCCAGCAGGGAGGGACTAGCGGGACCAGAGACCCAGTACTTC